This passage covers 20 T cell receptor beta chains from one sample sequenced in a study of control samples from healthy donors and cancer patients. Method: immunoSEQ multiplex PCR; TCRdb's copy keeps in-frame clones and lacks some. The sample has roughly 180,000 clones, more than 90% seen once; the top ten hold 2% to 2.5%. The sample consisted of blood. The receptors were sampled from a woman between 40 and 50 years old in good health.

V and J are TRBV12-3 or TRBV12-4 and TRBJ1-2; the D is unclear. The V end was cut by 1 base, the J end by 4 bases, with 7 bases between. This CDR3 spans 13 amino acids. In DNA, the CDR3 is TGTGCCAGCAGTTTAGGGCCAGTCTATGGCTACACCTTC. Its translation: CASSLGPVYGYTF.

The chain recombines TRBV6-6 with TRBJ1-1; D is perhaps TRBD1 (6 bases). CDR3 length: 21 residues. Trimming removed 5 bases from V and 0 bases from J, with 31 bases in between. Germline V gene data show CDR1 as MNHNY and CDR2 as SVGAGI (reference sequence). In nucleotides, the CDR3 is TGTGCCAGCAGTCCTCACCGGAGGGGGGCCTTAACCCCCAACATGAACACTGAAGCTTTCTTT. Residues: CASSPHRRGALTPNMNTEAFF.

CDR3 DNA: TGTGCCATCAGTGAATTCGGGGGGGCCAGGAATGAGCAGTTCTTC. Its translation is CAISEFGGARNEQFF. The chain joins TRBV10-3 to TRBJ2-1, with 8 bases fitting TRBD2. The CDR3 has 15 residues. The V gene's germline CDR1 is ENHRY and CDR2 SYGVKD. With 3 bases clipped from V and 7 bases from J, the junction kept 8 bases outside the gene matches.

V gene TRBV7-3 combines with J gene TRBJ2-6; D call uncertain. The germline CDR1 and CDR2 sequences are SGHTA and FQGTGA. CDR3 length: 12 amino acids. V lost 5 bases, J lost 2 bases, and 1 base lay in between. The CDR3 DNA reads as TGTGCCAGCAGCCCTGGGGCCAACGTCCTGACTTTC. It is translated as CASSPGANVLTF.

The chain joins TRBV9 to TRBJ1-6; 8 positions agree with TRBD1. The CDR3 sequence is 15 residues long. After removal of 1 base from V and 7 bases from J, the junction contained 4 bases not matched to a gene. Germline V lookup: CDR1 SGDLS, CDR2 YYNGEE. The CDR3 sequence is CASSVLGQGNSPLHF. The CDR3 DNA reads as TGTGCCAGCAGCGTACTAGGACAGGGCAATTCACCCCTCCACTTT.

The chain couples TRBV13 to TRBJ2-4, with D perhaps given as TRBD1 or TRBD2 (5 bases each). V was pared by 1 base and J by 0 bases, with 13 bases between. Germline values: CDR1 PRHDT, CDR2 FYEKMQ (reference sequence). CDR3 length equals 17 residues. Here the CDR3 DNA reads TGTGCCAGCAGCTTAGTTCGAGGGGCACTAGCCAAAAACATTCAGTACTTC. Translated: CASSLVRGALAKNIQYF.

V usage is TRBV6-5 and J usage is TRBJ1-5; D gene ambiguous. This CDR3 is built from 12 residues. Germline assignment: CDR1 MNHEY and CDR2 SVGAGI. Trimming left V 8 bases short and J 4 bases short, with 9 bases between. CDR3 protein: CASVIGNQPQHF. As DNA, the CDR3 is TGTGCCAGCGTTATAGGAAATCAGCCCCAGCATTTT.

CDR3 sequence (DNA): TGTGCCAGCAGTTTATGGGCCAGAAGAGATCCTGGGGAGCTGTTTTTT. Protein: CASSLWARRDPGELFF. This sequence joins TRBV27 and TRBJ2-2; no clear D gene. V lost 1 base and J 8 bases, leaving 17 bases between the germline ends. From germline, CDR1 is MNHEY and CDR2 SMNVEV (reference sequence). The CDR3 length is 16 residues.

This chain joins TRBV10-1 and TRBJ1-1; no firm D call. This CDR3 region has 14 residues. The V gene lost 5 bases and the J gene lost 1 base, with 11 bases spanning the gap. Per germline, CDR1 WNHNN and CDR2 SYGVQD (reference sequence). The CDR3 region is CASSRGDSNTEAFF. In DNA form, the CDR3 reads TGCGCCAGCAGTCGAGGAGACTCGAACACTGAAGCTTTCTTT.

This chain joins TRBV28 and TRBJ1-2, with no clear D. Trimming left V 3 bases short and J 0 bases short, with 20 bases between. The CDR3 loop spans 18 amino acids. Germline V gene sequence: CDR1 MDHEN, CDR2 SYDVKM. In DNA, the CDR3 is TGTGCCAGCAGTTTGTTTAGTGGGATAGAGCCAGCTAACTATGGCTACACCTTC. This encodes CASSLFSGIEPANYGYTF.

The CDR3: CASRAGEPNQPQHF. The CDR3 region has the DNA TGTGCCAGCAGGGCAGGGGAACCAAATCAGCCCCAGCATTTT. V and J are TRBV27 and TRBJ1-5; D is perhaps TRBD1 (6 bases). With 6 bases removed from V and 4 bases from J, the gap between germline ends came to 13 bases. CDR1 MNHEY and CDR2 SMNVEV come from the germline V gene (reference sequence). The CDR3 contains 14 residues.

This chain links TRBV6-5 with TRBJ2-7, with D possibly matching TRBD2 (6 bases). Trimming stripped 0 bases from V and 0 bases from J, with 9 bases between. This CDR3 comprises 15 residues. Germline V gene sequence: CDR1 MNHEY, CDR2 SVGAGI. The CDR3 coding sequence is TGTGCCAGCAGTTACTCTAGCGGTTACTCCTACGAGCAGTACTTC. The encoded protein is CASSYSSGYSYEQYF.

This clone was seen at least ten times. The chain employs TRBV19 and TRBJ1-1, with TRBD1 as a possible D gene (6 bases). Germline lookup yields CDR1 LNHDA and CDR2 SQIVND (reference sequence). This CDR3 spans 13 amino acids. Trimming shortened V by 7 bases and J by 3 bases, and 12 bases separated the two germline ends. CDR3 protein: CASNLEGDTEAFF. DNA of the CDR3: TGTGCCAGTAACCTCGAGGGGGACACTGAAGCTTTCTTT.

The CDR3 nucleotides read TGTGCCAGCGGGGACAGGGGTCGGTATCAGCCCCAGCATTTT. It translates to CASGDRGRYQPQHF. The chain uses TRBV2 and TRBJ1-5, with 10 bases matching TRBD1. The V segment lost 8 bases and the J segment 5 bases; nucleotides outside the gene matches: 6. The CDR3 totals 14 residues. Germline V gives CDR1 SNHLY, CDR2 FYNNEI.

The genes are TRBV5-1 and TRBJ2-2, with D perhaps TRBD1 or TRBD2 (7 bases each). V was cut by 4 bases and J by 4 bases, with 11 bases left in between. There are 14 residues in the CDR3. Germline CDR1 is SGHRS and CDR2 is YFSETQ. The chain's CDR3 is CASSQGGFTGELFF. In DNA form, the CDR3 reads TGCGCCAGCAGCCAGGGGGGGTTCACCGGGGAGCTGTTTTTT.

The chain is built from TRBV28 and TRBJ1-2; no firm D call. V was shortened by 4 bases and J by 3 bases, with 12 bases between the two germline ends. Germline-derived CDR1 and CDR2 are MDHEN and SYDVKM. The CDR3 consists of 14 residues. The CDR3 is CASSSPEGYYGYTF. CDR3 DNA sequence: TGTGCCAGCAGTTCCCCCGAGGGATACTATGGCTACACCTTC.

This clone was recorded only once. The CDR3 is CASSLGSDRAGSYEQYF. The CDR3, as DNA: TGTGCCAGCAGCTTAGGATCGGACAGGGCAGGGTCCTACGAGCAGTACTTC. This chain connects TRBV13 to TRBJ2-7; TRBD1 agrees at 8 bases. Germline trimming cut 0 bases from V and 1 base from J; bases unmatched to any gene: 8. The CDR3 totals 17 residues. Germline lookup yields CDR1 PRHDT and CDR2 FYEKMQ (reference sequence).

V is TRBV4-1 and J is TRBJ1-2; no reliable D call. CDR1 is MGHRA and CDR2 is YSYEKL in the germline V gene. The CDR3 totals 15 residues. Trimming pared 1 base from V and 0 bases from J, leaving 9 bases between. The CDR3 sequence is CASSQAPATNYGYTF. The CDR3 nucleotides read TGCGCCAGCAGCCAAGCCCCAGCTACTAACTATGGCTACACCTTC.

The chain joins TRBV5-1 to TRBJ2-1; D gene ambiguous. The germline gives CDR1 SGHRS, CDR2 YFSETQ. CDR3 length: 15 residues. V was pared by 1 base and J by 0 bases, with 8 bases between. The DNA of the CDR3 is TGCGCCAGCAGCTTGACTACCAGCTCCTACAATGAGCAGTTCTTC. Its translation is CASSLTTSSYNEQFF.

This rearrangement joins TRBV6-5 to TRBJ1-4, with no clear D. Trimming cost V 7 bases and J 8 bases, with 17 bases left between them. Germline CDR1 and CDR2: MNHEY and SVGAGI. CDR3 length equals 14 residues. The CDR3 sequence is CASKLLVDREKLFF. For the CDR3, the DNA is TGTGCCAGCAAGCTCCTCGTGGATAGGGAAAAACTGTTTTTT.